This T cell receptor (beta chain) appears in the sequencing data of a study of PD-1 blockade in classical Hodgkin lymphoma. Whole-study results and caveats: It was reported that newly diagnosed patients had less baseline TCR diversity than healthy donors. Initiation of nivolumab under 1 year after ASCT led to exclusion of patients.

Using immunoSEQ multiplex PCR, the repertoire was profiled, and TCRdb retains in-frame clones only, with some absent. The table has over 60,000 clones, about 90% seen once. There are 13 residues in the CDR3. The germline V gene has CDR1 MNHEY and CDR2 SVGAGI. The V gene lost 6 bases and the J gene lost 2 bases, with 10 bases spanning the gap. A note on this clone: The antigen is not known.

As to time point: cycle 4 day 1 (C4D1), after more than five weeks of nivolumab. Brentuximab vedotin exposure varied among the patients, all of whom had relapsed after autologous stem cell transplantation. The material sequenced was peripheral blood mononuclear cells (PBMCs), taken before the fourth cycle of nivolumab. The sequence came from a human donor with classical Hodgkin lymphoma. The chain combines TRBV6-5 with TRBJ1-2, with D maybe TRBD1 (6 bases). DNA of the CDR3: TGTGCCAGCAGCCAGGACAGAAACTATGGCTACACCTTC. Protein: CASSQDRNYGYTF.